This TCR beta chain was identified in a study of blood T cell repertoires in COVID-19 (dated by TCRdb to 2019 to 2021). Broadly, across the study: The collaborator samples originated in the United States, Italy and Spain and spanned the acute and convalescent phases of COVID-19. The samples were drawn from two sources: the first 160 participants of the ongoing ImmuneRACE study, and over 1,000 subjects contributed by 6 global collaborators. Subjects who had been exposed to COVID-19, were actively infected with it, or had recovered from it provided the deeply sampled blood TCRbeta repertoires that made up the dataset. Where HLA class I and class II types were available, the types were taken from metadata supplied by the sample provider, not from assay-based typing. A freely available public database, intended as a resource for researchers studying the immune response to SARS-CoV-2, is where the repertoires were released. The prospective study material was composed of cDNA or gDNA derived from T cells, B-cell-depleted T cells, or PBMCs. A de-identified subject ID, COVID-19 status, age in years and sex were almost always included in the sample metadata.

Participants in the prospective study were enrolled through a virtual design, were aged about 18 to 89 years, and lived in about 25 United States geographic areas. Cohort assignment in the prospective study relied on participant-reported clinical history from a screening survey and a study questionnaire. Exposed participants had been in contact with someone with a PCR-confirmed or clinician-diagnosed COVID-19 case within 2 weeks of study entry. In the prospective study, whole blood, serum and a nasopharyngeal or oropharyngeal swab were collected from each participant by mobile phlebotomists. Over a roughly 2-month period, participants in the prospective study had the option of providing additional blood draws and questionnaires. Prospective study blood samples were shipped either frozen or at room temperature before DNA extraction. Study-wide conclusions, independent of this receptor: How much clinical and demographic metadata was included differed by source and by participant, and the metadata was provided uncurated.

This clone was found once. Its recognized antigen is unknown. Base qualities are missing; no much larger clone stands one base away. CDR1 and CDR2, looked up from the germline V gene, are MDHEN and SYDVKM. Spanning cysteine to phenylalanine, the CDR3 consists of 17 amino acids. Solely the CDR3 DNA is kept, with 51 bases framed from the first base. Here V drops 7 bases and J drops 7 bases, and the junction holds 18 bases not matched to any gene. TCRbeta CDR3 regions were amplified from genomic DNA by means of the immunoSEQ Assay, a bias-controlled multiplex PCR. The original pipeline was this. The number of nucleated cells in each sample was estimated by amplification of reference gene primers within the assay. Sequence reads were collapsed and filtered to measure the absolute abundance of every unique TCRbeta CDR3 rearrangement. For each sample, productive Simpson clonality was calculated by taking the square root of Simpson's diversity index across productive rearrangements. As stored in TCRdb, this immuneACCESS dataset retains in-frame rearrangements with V and J assigned. A fraction of the clones does not appear; measured against another copy, unresolved V genes explain less than half of the discrepancy, and the remainder lacks a known reason. V and J calls plus clone size are reproduced from that table; the DNA served to infer D and trimming. The sample yields fewer than 350,000 clones; 75% to 95% were counted once. Roughly 2.9% of the sample is in the top ten clones.

This clonotype originated in a man aged 40-55 years who had been exposed to COVID-19. The chain was built from TRBV28 and TRBJ2-1, with 8 junctional bases fitting TRBD2. What was sequenced was PBMCs or T cells enriched from blood (not recorded which). CDR3 loop: CASTSLIGSGSRNEQFF. The nucleotides read TGTGCCAGCACCTCCCTTATAGGAAGCGGGAGTCGTAATGAGCAGTTCTTC.